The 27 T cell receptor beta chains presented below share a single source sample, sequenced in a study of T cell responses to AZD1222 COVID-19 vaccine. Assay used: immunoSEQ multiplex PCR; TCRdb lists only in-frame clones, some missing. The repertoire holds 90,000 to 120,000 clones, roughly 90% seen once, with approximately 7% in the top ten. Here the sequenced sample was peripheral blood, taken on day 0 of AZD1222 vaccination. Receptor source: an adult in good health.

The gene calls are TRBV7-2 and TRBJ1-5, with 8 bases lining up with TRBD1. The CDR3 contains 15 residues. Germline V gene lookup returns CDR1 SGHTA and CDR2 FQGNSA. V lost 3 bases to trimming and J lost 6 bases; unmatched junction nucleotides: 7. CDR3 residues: CASSLRTGQAQPQHF. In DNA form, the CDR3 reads TGTGCCAGCAGCTTGCGGACAGGGCAGGCTCAGCCCCAGCATTTT.

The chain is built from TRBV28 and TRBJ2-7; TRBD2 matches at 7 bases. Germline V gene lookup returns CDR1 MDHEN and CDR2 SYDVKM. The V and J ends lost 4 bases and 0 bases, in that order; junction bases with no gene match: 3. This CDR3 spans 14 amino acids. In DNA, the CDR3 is TGTGCCAGCAGTTCCTGGACTAGCTCCTACGAGCAGTACTTC. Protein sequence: CASSSWTSSYEQYF.

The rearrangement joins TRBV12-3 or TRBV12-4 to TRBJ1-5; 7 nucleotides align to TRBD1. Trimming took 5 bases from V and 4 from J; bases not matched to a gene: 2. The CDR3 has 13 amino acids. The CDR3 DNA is TGTGCCAGCAGTCGGGACAGTAATCAGCCCCAGCATTTT. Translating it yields CASSRDSNQPQHF.

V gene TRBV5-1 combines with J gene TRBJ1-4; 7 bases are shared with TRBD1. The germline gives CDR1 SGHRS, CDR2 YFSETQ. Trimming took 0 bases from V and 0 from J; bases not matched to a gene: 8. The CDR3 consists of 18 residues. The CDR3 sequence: CASSLAVAGTATNEKLFF. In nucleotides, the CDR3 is TGCGCCAGCAGCTTGGCCGTGGCAGGGACAGCAACTAATGAAAAACTGTTTTTT.

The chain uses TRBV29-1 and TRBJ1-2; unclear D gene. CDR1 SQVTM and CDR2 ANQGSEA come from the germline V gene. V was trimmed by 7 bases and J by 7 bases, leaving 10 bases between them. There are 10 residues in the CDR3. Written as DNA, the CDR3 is TGCAGCGCCGGAGTGGGTGGCTACACCTTC. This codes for CSAGVGGYTF.

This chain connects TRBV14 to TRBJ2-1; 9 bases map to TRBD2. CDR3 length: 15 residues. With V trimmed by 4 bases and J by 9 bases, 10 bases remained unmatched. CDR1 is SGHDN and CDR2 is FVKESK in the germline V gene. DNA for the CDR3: TGTGCCAGCAGCCCGTGGGCGGGAGGGGGTGCTGAGCAGTTCTTC. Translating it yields CASSPWAGGGAEQFF.

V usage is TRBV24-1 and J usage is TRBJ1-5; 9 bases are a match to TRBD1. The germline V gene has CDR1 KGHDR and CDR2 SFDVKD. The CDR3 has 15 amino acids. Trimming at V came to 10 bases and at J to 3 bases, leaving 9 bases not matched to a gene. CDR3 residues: CATSPGTGFNQPQHF. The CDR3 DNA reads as TGTGCCACGAGTCCCGGGACAGGGTTCAATCAGCCCCAGCATTTT.

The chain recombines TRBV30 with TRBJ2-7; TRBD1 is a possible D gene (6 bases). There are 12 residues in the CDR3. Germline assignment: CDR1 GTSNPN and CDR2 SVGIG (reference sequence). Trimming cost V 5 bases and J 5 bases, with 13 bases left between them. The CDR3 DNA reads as TGTGCCTGGTCACAGGGTCTCCACGAGCAGTACTTC. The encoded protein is CAWSQGLHEQYF. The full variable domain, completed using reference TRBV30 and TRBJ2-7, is SQTIHQWPATLVQPVGSPLSLECTVEGTSNPNLYWYRQAAGRGLQLLFYSVGIGQISSEVPQNLSASRPQDRQFILSSKKLLLSDSGFYLCAWSQGLHEQYFGPGTRLTVT.

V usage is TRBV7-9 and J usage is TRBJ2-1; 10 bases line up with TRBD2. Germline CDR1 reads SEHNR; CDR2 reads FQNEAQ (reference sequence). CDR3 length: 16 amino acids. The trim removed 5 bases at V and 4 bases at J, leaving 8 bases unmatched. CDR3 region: CASSPRGTSAYNEQFF. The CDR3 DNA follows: TGTGCCAGCAGCCCACGAGGGACTAGCGCGTACAATGAGCAGTTCTTC.

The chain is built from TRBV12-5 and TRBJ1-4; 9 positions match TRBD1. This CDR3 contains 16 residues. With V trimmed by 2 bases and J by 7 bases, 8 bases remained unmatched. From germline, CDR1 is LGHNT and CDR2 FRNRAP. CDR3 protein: CASGLITGGEVEKLFF. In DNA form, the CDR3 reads TGTGCTAGTGGTTTGATTACAGGGGGCGAGGTTGAAAAACTGTTTTTT.

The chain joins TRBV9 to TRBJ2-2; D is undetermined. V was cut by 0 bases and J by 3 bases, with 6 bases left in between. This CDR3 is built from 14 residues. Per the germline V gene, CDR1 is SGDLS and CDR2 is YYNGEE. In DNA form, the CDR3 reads TGTGCCAGCAGCGTAGCTACAGACACCGGGGAGCTGTTTTTT. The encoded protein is CASSVATDTGELFF.

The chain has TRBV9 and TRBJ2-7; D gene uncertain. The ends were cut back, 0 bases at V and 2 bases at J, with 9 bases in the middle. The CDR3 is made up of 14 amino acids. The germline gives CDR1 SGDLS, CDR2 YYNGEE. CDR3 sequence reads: CASSVDPATYEQYF. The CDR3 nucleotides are TGTGCCAGCAGCGTAGATCCCGCCACCTACGAGCAGTACTTC.

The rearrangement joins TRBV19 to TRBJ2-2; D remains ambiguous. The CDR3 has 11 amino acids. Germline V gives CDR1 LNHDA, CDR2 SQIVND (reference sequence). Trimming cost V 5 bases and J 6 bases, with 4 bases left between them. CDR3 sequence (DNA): TGTGCCAGTAGTCCCGCCGGGGAGCTGTTTTTT. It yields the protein CASSPAGELFF.

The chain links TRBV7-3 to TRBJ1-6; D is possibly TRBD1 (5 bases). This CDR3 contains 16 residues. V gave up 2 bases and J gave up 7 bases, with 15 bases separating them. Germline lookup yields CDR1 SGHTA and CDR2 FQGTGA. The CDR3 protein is CASSLYPRSGNSPLHF. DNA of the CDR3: TGTGCCAGCAGCTTATATCCTCGGTCAGGGAATTCACCCCTCCACTTT.

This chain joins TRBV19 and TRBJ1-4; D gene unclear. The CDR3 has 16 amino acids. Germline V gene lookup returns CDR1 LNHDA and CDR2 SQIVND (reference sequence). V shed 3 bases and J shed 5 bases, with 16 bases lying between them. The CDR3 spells CASSILTWGVNEKLFF. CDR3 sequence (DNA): TGTGCCAGTAGTATTCTTACATGGGGAGTCAATGAAAAACTGTTTTTT.

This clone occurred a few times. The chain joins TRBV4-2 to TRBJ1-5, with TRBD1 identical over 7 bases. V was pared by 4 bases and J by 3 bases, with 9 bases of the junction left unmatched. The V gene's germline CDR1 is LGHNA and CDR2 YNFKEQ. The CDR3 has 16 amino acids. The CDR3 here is CASSPLSGTVNQPQHF. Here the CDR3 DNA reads TGTGCCAGCAGCCCCCTAAGCGGGACAGTCAATCAGCCCCAGCATTTT.

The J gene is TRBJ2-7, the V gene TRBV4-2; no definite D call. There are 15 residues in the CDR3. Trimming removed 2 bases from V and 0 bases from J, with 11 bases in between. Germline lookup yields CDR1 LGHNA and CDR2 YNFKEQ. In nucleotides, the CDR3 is TGTGCCAGCAGCCAACTTGGAGCGAGCTCCTACGAGCAGTACTTC. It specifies CASSQLGASSYEQYF.

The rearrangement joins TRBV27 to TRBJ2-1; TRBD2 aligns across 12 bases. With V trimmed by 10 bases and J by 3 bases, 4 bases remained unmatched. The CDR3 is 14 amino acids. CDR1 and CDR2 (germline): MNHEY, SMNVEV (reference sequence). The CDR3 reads CATRTSGVYNEQFF. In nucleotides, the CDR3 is TGTGCCACCCGGACTAGCGGGGTCTACAATGAGCAGTTCTTC.

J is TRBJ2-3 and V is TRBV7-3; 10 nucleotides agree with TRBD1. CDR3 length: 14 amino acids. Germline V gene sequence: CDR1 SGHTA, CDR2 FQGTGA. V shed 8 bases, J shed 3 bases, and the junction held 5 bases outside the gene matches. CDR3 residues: CASQRQGATDTQYF. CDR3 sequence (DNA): TGTGCCAGCCAAAGACAGGGGGCTACAGATACGCAGTATTTT.

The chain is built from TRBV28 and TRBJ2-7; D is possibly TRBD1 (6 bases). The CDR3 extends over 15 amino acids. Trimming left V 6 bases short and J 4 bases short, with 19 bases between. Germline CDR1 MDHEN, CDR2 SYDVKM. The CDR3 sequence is CASSPHKTGWYEQYF. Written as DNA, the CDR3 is TGTGCCAGCAGCCCTCACAAAACAGGGTGGTACGAGCAGTACTTC.

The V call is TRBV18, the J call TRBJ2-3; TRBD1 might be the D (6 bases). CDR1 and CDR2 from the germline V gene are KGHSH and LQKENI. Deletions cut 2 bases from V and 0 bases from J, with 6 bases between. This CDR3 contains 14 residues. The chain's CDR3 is CASSPGQSTDTQYF. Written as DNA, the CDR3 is TGTGCCAGCTCACCAGGACAGAGCACAGATACGCAGTATTTT.

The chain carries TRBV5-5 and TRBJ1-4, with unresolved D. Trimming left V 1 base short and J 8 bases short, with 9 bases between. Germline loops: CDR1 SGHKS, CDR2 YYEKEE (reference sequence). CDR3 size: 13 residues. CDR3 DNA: TGTGCCAGCAGCTTGCCTGGAGGAGAAAAACTGTTTTTT. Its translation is CASSLPGGEKLFF.

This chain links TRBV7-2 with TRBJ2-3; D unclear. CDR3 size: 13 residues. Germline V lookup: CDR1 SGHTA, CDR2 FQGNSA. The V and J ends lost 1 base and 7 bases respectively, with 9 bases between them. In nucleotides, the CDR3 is TGTGCCAGCAGCTTAGAGGGTGGAAATACGCAGTATTTT. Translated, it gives CASSLEGGNTQYF.

The CDR3 region is CASSLGVGGNNQPQHF. CDR3 coding DNA: TGCGCCAGCAGCTTGGGGGTAGGGGGCAACAATCAGCCCCAGCATTTT. This chain connects TRBV5-1 to TRBJ1-5, with 7 bases identical to TRBD1. Germline CDR1 and CDR2: SGHRS and YFSETQ. The CDR3 has 16 residues. J gave up 3 bases and V 0 bases, and 6 bases lay outside the gene matches.

Here the CDR3 DNA reads TGTGCCAGCAGTTCCTACCCCAAATACAATGAGCAGTTCTTC. It specifies CASSSYPKYNEQFF. The genes are TRBV27 and TRBJ2-1; no definite D call. CDR1 and CDR2 (germline): MNHEY, SMNVEV (reference sequence). The length of the CDR3 is 14 residues. The germline V and J ends were trimmed by 4 bases and 4 bases, with 11 bases remaining between them.

The CDR3 nucleotides are TGTGCCAGCAGTGATCGGACAGGGAGTACAAATGAGCAGTTCTTC. This encodes CASSDRTGSTNEQFF. The gene calls are TRBV6-2 or TRBV6-3 and TRBJ2-1; 8 nucleotides align to TRBD1. The CDR3 length is 15 residues. The V gene end was trimmed by 5 bases and the J gene end by 7 bases; junction bases not matched to a gene: 10. The germline CDR1 and CDR2 sequences are MNHEY and SVGEGT.

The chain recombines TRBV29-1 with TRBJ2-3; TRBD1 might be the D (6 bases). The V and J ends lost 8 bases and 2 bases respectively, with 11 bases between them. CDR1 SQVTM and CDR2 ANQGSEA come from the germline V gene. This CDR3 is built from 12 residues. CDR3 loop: CSPRTVTDTQYF. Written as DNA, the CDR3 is TGCAGCCCAAGGACAGTCACAGATACGCAGTATTTT.